Detailed here is one TCR beta chain. The CDR3 sequence is 15 residues long. The germline gives CDR1 LNHDA, CDR2 SQIVND (reference sequence). The ends were cut back, 7 bases at V and 0 bases at J, with 14 bases in the middle. With TRAV- and TRBV-specific primers, first-strand cDNA was made, covering the alpha and beta chains. The TCRs were subjected to amplification over around 18 PCR cycles employing a constant-region primer in conjunction with a V-primer adapter. TCRdb fed the reads into MiXCR, producing one record per CDR3 protein. The sample lists around 69,000 distinct CDR3 sequences; about a third were seen once. Time point: before trial treatment. This specimen comes from a study of low-dose radiotherapy and immunotherapy resistance in tumors.

This specimen was PBMCs, taken before treatment. The V gene is TRBV19, the J gene TRBJ2-3; perhaps TRBD2 as D (6 bases). This TCR was sampled from a female donor with ovarian cancer. Here the CDR3 DNA reads TGTGCCAGTACTTCCCGCGGGGCCAGCACAGATACGCAGTATTTT. Its translation: CASTSRGASTDTQYF.